These T cell receptor beta chains were read from a single sample in a study of OX40 agonist ivuxolimab in advanced cancers. TCRdb's copy holds only in-frame clones and misses some; the assay was immunoSEQ multiplex PCR. The table records roughly 86,000 clones, 90% to 95% of them present only once. Sequenced here: CD4+ or CD8+ T cells sorted from blood, sampled in a trial of the OX40 agonist ivuxolimab. The receptors were gathered from an adult with an advanced solid tumor such as melanoma, head and neck, liver or kidney cancer. Both conserved end residues are part of each CDR3.

cdr3_aa | j_call | v_call
CASSSSDITGGSYGYTF | TRBJ1-2 | TRBV7-2
CASSDGTGHSYEQYF | TRBJ2-7 | TRBV2
CAISDGLPRGETQYF | TRBJ2-5 | TRBV10-3
CASSFGAEPHYEQYF | TRBJ2-7 | TRBV7-9
CASSYSGTGTGELFF | TRBJ2-2 | TRBV6-5
CASSFSRQSNQPQHF | TRBJ1-5 | TRBV27
CASSVWGLAGNTIYF | TRBJ1-3 | TRBV9
CASSPRTGTDTQYF | TRBJ2-3 | TRBV6-6
CASSEGPLSNQPQHF | TRBJ1-5 | TRBV6-1
CAWRAEGAGELFF | TRBJ2-2 | TRBV30
CASSPSTHQPQHF | TRBJ1-5 | TRBV18
CASTRLDTEAFF | TRBJ1-1 | TRBV7-9
CASSSWTDSNQPQHF | TRBJ1-5 | TRBV19
CASSRGGERLNEQYF | TRBJ2-7 | TRBV7-9
CASSVTGMMEPQHF | TRBJ1-5 | TRBV19
CAISESRKGSTTDTQYF | TRBJ2-3 | TRBV10-3
CASSSRTGTYEQYF | TRBJ2-7 | TRBV7-8
CASRHRSGGEQYF | TRBJ2-5 | TRBV19
CSVDSPSGSKNIQYF | TRBJ2-4 | TRBV29-1
CASSPSRQPTGELFF | TRBJ2-2 | TRBV11-3
CAWSVGGPLHF | TRBJ1-6 | TRBV30
CASSEGQGTQPQHF | TRBJ1-5 | TRBV6-1
CASSKPGLAGAEQFF | TRBJ2-1 | TRBV7-2
CASSTGQNEKLFF | TRBJ1-4 | TRBV5-1
CASSSTSNTGELFF | TRBJ2-2 | TRBV18
CASSPTGGSSGANVLTF | TRBJ2-6 | TRBV18
CASNSAEKLSGTDTQYF | TRBJ2-3 | TRBV28
CASSEVGQPQHF | TRBJ1-5 | TRBV2
CSARTAIPPEAFF | TRBJ1-1 | TRBV29-1
CASSLAVPGLASQNEQYF | TRBJ2-7 | TRBV7-2
CASRSEQGVVRGNTIYF | TRBJ1-3 | TRBV7-9
CSGGPADTQYF | TRBJ2-3 | TRBV29-1
CAISAQGIQETQYF | TRBJ2-5 | TRBV10-3
CASSPGLAGGLGADTQYF | TRBJ2-3 | TRBV9
CASNLGRSNEQFF | TRBJ2-1 | TRBV5-1
CASSFVGGDQETQYF | TRBJ2-5 | TRBV11-2
CASSPSTGPYGYTF | TRBJ1-2 | TRBV7-2
CASSLQGTPHNEQFF | TRBJ2-1 | TRBV2
CASSLATSGEQFF | TRBJ2-1 | TRBV7-2
CASRTSGVHGYTF | TRBJ1-2 | TRBV28
CASSAPTGSNQPQHF | TRBJ1-5 | TRBV28
CATQLGSYNEQFF | TRBJ2-1 | TRBV10-3
CSVRAAGGTEAFF | TRBJ1-1 | TRBV29-1
CASSYGTGSDETQYF | TRBJ2-5 | TRBV2
CASSLAGAQIAGDPRSTDTQYF | TRBJ2-3 | TRBV7-2
CASSIRQGARQYF | TRBJ2-7 | TRBV6-5
CAWSLNYEQYF | TRBJ2-7 | TRBV30
CASSQESLAGGYAGELFF | TRBJ2-2 | TRBV4-1
CASRTSGEQYF | TRBJ2-7 | TRBV27
CASSSPYEQYF | TRBJ2-7 | TRBV5-6
CASSLANRGGTGELFF | TRBJ2-2 | TRBV5-6
CAGGGSGANVLTF | TRBJ2-6 | TRBV7-9
CASSHPGSNSPLHF | TRBJ1-6 | TRBV14
CASMAGLYNEQFF | TRBJ2-1 | TRBV28
CASSIGGAYEQYF | TRBJ2-7 | TRBV5-1